This TCR beta chain was identified in a study of blood T cell repertoires in COVID-19. The V gene's germline CDR1 is LGHDT and CDR2 YNNKEL (reference sequence). CDR3 length equals 15 residues. Between the trimmed V and J ends, which lost 0 bases and 9 bases, there was a span of 15 bases. Assay: immunoSEQ multiplex PCR; the TCRdb copy retains only in-frame clones and omits some. The top ten hold roughly an eighth of the sample, which has 95,000 to 150,000 clones, 65% to 90% seen once. The specimen was peripheral blood. The TCR sequence derives from a human donor in a cohort sampled during active COVID-19. This chain joins TRBV3-1 (or the pseudogene TRBV3-2) and TRBJ1-5; maybe TRBD1 (6 bases). DNA of the CDR3: TGTGCCAGCAGCCAAGATGGAGGACAGCCTTTGCCCCAGCATTTT. This translates into CASSQDGGQPLPQHF.